These 26 T cell receptor beta chains share one sample of origin, sequenced in a study of T-cell reconstitution after alpha-beta-depleted transplantation in children. TCRbeta library preparation incorporated unique molecular identifiers. In TCRdb, the PCR reads were re-called with MiXCR into one record per CDR3 protein. The data hold around 240,000 distinct CDR3 sequences, with 6.5% to 9% observed a single time. This specimen was PBMCs, mostly from graft donor cells, taken 180 days after TCRalphabeta/CD19-depleted stem cell transplant. Receptor source: a male patient aged 5 to 17 who had a stem cell transplant for acute lymphoblastic leukemia, so the T cells may come from the graft donor.

This clonotype was observed many times. J is TRBJ2-2 and V is TRBV7-6, with TRBD1 matching over 10 bases. The ends lost 6 bases at V and 7 bases at J; junction bases unmatched: 8. CDR3 length: 15 amino acids. CDR1 and CDR2 (germline): SGHVS, FNYEAQ. This chain's CDR3 is CASRQPGQGYGELFF. CDR3 coding DNA: TGTGCCAGCAGGCAGCCGGGACAGGGGTACGGGGAGCTGTTTTTT.

This clonotype has ten or more counts. The chain employs TRBV6-5 and TRBJ2-6, with TRBD1 matching over 12 bases. Germline lookup yields CDR1 MNHEY and CDR2 SVGAGI. V trimming: 0 bases; J trimming: 3 bases; junction bases outside the gene matches: 6. The CDR3 is 19 amino acids. CDR3 DNA sequence: TGTGCCAGCAGTTACTCGGCCGGGACAGGGGGCTATGGGGCCAACGTCCTGACTTTC. The encoded protein is CASSYSAGTGGYGANVLTF.

This clonotype was observed at least ten times. The chain uses TRBV7-3 and TRBJ2-2; 10 nucleotides line up with TRBD1. V was clipped by 4 bases and J by 3 bases; unmatched bases: 5. The CDR3 is made up of 16 amino acids. Germline V gives CDR1 SGHTA, CDR2 FQGTGA. CDR3: CASSSWTGGYTGELFF. As DNA, the CDR3 is TGTGCCAGCAGCTCCTGGACAGGGGGATACACCGGGGAGCTGTTTTTT.

This clonotype was detected many times. CDR3 amino acids: CASSPQDRRNTIYF. The CDR3 nucleotides read TGTGCCAGCAGTCCACAGGACAGGAGAAACACCATATATTTT. This chain joins TRBV6-1 and TRBJ1-3, with 7 bases identical to TRBD1. The CDR3 covers 14 residues. The V segment lost 5 bases and the J segment 5 bases; nucleotides outside the gene matches: 6. Germline CDR1 reads MNHNS; CDR2 reads SASEGT.

As for this clonotype: A much larger clone lies one base from this, so it may be a read error. The rearrangement uses TRBV28 and TRBJ1-5, with D possibly matching TRBD1 (6 bases). Trimming removed 7 bases at V and 3 bases at J, with 16 bases between. The CDR3 totals 15 residues. In germline, CDR1 is MDHEN, CDR2 SYDVKM. The CDR3: CASMDSSPINQPQHF. The CDR3 nucleotides read TGTGCCAGCATGGACAGTAGCCCTATCAATCAGCCCCAGCATTTT.

This clonotype showed up many times. CDR3 bases: TGTGCCAGCAGGGCTACAGGGGCCTACACCTTC. It yields the protein CASRATGAYTF. The chain couples TRBV6-5 to TRBJ1-2; 7 bases are a match to TRBD1. Germline loops: CDR1 MNHEY, CDR2 SVGAGI. J lost 10 bases, V lost 6 bases, and 5 bases had no gene match. There are 11 residues in the CDR3.

This clonotype was counted ten times or more. The chain recombines TRBV7-2 with TRBJ2-1; D is possibly TRBD2 (5 bases). CDR1 and CDR2 (germline): SGHTA, FQGNSA. The CDR3 loop spans 17 amino acids. Between the trimmed V and J ends, which lost 0 bases and 3 bases, there was a span of 15 bases. CDR3 amino acids: CASSLAPPTRVYNEQFF. The CDR3 DNA reads as TGTGCCAGCAGCTTAGCTCCTCCCACTAGGGTCTACAATGAGCAGTTCTTC.

Ten or more counts support this clonotype. CDR3 in amino acids: CASSLYRGPHEQFF. CDR3 bases: TGTGCCAGCAGTTTATATAGGGGCCCACATGAGCAGTTCTTC. The chain joins TRBV28 to TRBJ2-1, with D perhaps TRBD1 (5 bases). The CDR3 loop spans 14 amino acids. Germline assignment: CDR1 MDHEN and CDR2 SYDVKM. V was shortened by 1 base and J by 8 bases, with 12 bases between the two germline ends.

Only a few counts were recorded for this clonotype. The rearrangement joins TRBV23-1 to TRBJ2-3, with D perhaps matching TRBD1 or TRBD2 (5 bases each). TRBV23-1 is assigned to the ORF class and has an uncertain function. Trimming removed 6 bases from V and 4 bases from J, with 17 bases in between. The CDR3 has 15 amino acids. CDR3 coding DNA: TGCGCCAGCAGCCCCGGGGTCAGGGATCCAGATACGCAGTATTTT. It translates to CASSPGVRDPDTQYF.

The sample holds many counts of this clonotype. The rearrangement joins TRBV20-1 to TRBJ1-3; D might be TRBD1 (6 bases). Germline loops: CDR1 DFQATT, CDR2 SNEGSKA (reference sequence). The CDR3 is 15 residues long. Trimming left V 5 bases short and J 3 bases short, with 17 bases between. CDR3 sequence: CSAAGNDRIGNTIYF. CDR3 in DNA: TGCAGTGCTGCAGGAAACGACAGGATTGGAAACACCATATATTTT.

This clonotype was counted many times. This chain uses TRBV5-1 with TRBJ2-3; TRBD2 matches 9 bases. Germline assignment: CDR1 SGHRS and CDR2 YFSETQ. This CDR3 region has 14 residues. V was clipped by 0 bases and J by 5 bases; unmatched bases: 1. Here the CDR3 reads CASSLVAGEDTQYF. DNA for the CDR3: TGCGCCAGCAGCTTGGTAGCGGGGGAAGATACGCAGTATTTT.

The sample holds many counts of this clonotype. J is TRBJ1-1 and V is TRBV27; no clear D. Germline CDR1 is MNHEY and CDR2 is SMNVEV (reference sequence). V was clipped by 0 bases and J by 1 base, with 12 bases between them. This CDR3 has 16 amino acids. The CDR3 reads CASSLSFVNRNTEAFF. The CDR3 nucleotides are TGTGCCAGCAGTTTATCGTTTGTAAACAGGAACACTGAAGCTTTCTTT.

This clonotype came up many times. The CDR3 coding sequence is TGTGCCAGCAGTTATATGGGCAACACTGAAGCTTTCTTT. This gives the protein CASSYMGNTEAFF. The V gene is TRBV6-5, the J gene TRBJ1-1, with D unresolved. Germline-derived CDR1 and CDR2 are MNHEY and SVGAGI. This CDR3 region has 13 residues. V was shortened by 3 bases and J by 2 bases, with 7 bases between the two germline ends.

On this clonotype itself: With a much larger clone just one base away, this may be a read error. The chain joins TRBV24-1 to TRBJ2-1, with 7 bases that match TRBD2. Losses at the gene ends were 2 bases for V and 8 bases for J; bases not matched to a gene: 11. Germline CDR1 is KGHDR and CDR2 is SFDVKD. This CDR3 is 16 amino acids long. CDR3 in amino acids: CATSDSWTRLVDEQFF. Written as DNA, the CDR3 is TGTGCCACCAGTGATTCCTGGACTAGGTTGGTCGATGAGCAGTTCTTC.

This sequence joins TRBV4-1 and TRBJ2-2; D unclear. CDR3 length equals 13 residues. Germline CDR1 reads MGHRA; CDR2 reads YSYEKL. Trimming shortened V by 4 bases and J by 5 bases, and 8 bases separated the two germline ends. The CDR3: CASSPPETGELFF. CDR3 sequence (DNA): TGCGCCAGCAGCCCCCCAGAGACCGGGGAGCTGTTTTTT.

This clonotype was counted at least ten times. The rearrangement uses TRBV12-3 or TRBV12-4 and TRBJ2-4, with 8 positions matching TRBD1. Unmatched junction bases numbered 2, after V lost 4 bases and J lost 9 bases. The CDR3 covers 12 residues. This CDR3 is CASSWTGTIQYF. The CDR3, as DNA: TGTGCCAGCAGTTGGACAGGGACCATTCAGTACTTC.

This clonotype was picked up many times. The DNA for the CDR3 is TGTGCCAGCAGCCCCGGCCCAGCGGGAGTACAAGAGACCCAGTACTTC. This gives the protein CASSPGPAGVQETQYF. The chain employs TRBV3-1 and TRBJ2-5; 8 bases match TRBD2. The germline V gene encodes CDR1 LGHDT and CDR2 YNNKEL (reference sequence). V dropped 4 bases and J dropped 2; count of bases not matched to a gene: 9. This CDR3 has 16 residues.

Points on this clonotype: A much larger clonotype is one base distant, so this may be a read error. This sequence joins TRBV23-1 and TRBJ2-7; D remains ambiguous. TRBV23-1 is filed as an ORF, its function uncertain. CDR3 size: 13 residues. The DNA of the CDR3 is TGCGCCAGGTTCCTGTCCGGGTCCTACGAGCAGTGCTTC. Translated: CARFLSGSYEQCF.

Many counts were recorded for this clonotype. The chain has TRBV5-1 and TRBJ1-4; no reliable D call. This CDR3 contains 15 residues. V gave up 0 bases and J gave up 6 bases, with 12 bases separating them. The germline V gene has CDR1 SGHRS and CDR2 YFSETQ. The CDR3 DNA follows: TGCGCCAGCAGCTTGGAAGGCTTCGCCTATGAAAAACTGTTTTTT. This sequence encodes CASSLEGFAYEKLFF.

This clonotype was seen many times. The CDR3 sequence is CASRYTGSDNEQFF. DNA for the CDR3: TGTGCCAGCAGATACACAGGGTCGGACAATGAGCAGTTCTTC. V gene TRBV11-1 combines with J gene TRBJ2-1; a possible D gene is TRBD1 (6 bases). The CDR3 consists of 14 residues. The V end was cut by 6 bases, the J end by 5 bases, with 14 bases between. The germline V gene has CDR1 SGHAT and CDR2 FQDESV (reference sequence).

The sample holds a few counts of this clonotype. The chain couples TRBV11-1 to TRBJ2-1; 8 bases are a match to TRBD1. The J segment lost 8 bases and the V segment lost 6 bases, leaving 6 bases of the junction unmatched. From germline, CDR1 is SGHAT and CDR2 FQDESV (reference sequence). The CDR3 consists of 13 residues. The CDR3 is CASRAGRGHEQFF. CDR3 nucleotides: TGTGCCAGCAGGGCGGGCAGGGGGCATGAGCAGTTCTTC.

This clonotype was seen ten or more times. The gene calls are TRBV5-1 and TRBJ1-1; no firm D call. This CDR3 has 14 residues. Germline CDR1 and CDR2: SGHRS and YFSETQ. Between the trimmed V and J ends, which lost 0 bases and 4 bases, there was a span of 10 bases. CDR3 DNA: TGCGCCAGCAGCTTGGAGAGGGCTGGCACTGAAGCTTTCTTT. Amino acids: CASSLERAGTEAFF.

This clonotype was counted ten times or more. This CDR3 is CSAGLAGEDTQYF. The CDR3 DNA reads TGCAGTGCTGGACTAGCGGGAGAAGATACGCAGTATTTT. The rearrangement uses TRBV20-1 and TRBJ2-3; TRBD2 matches 13 bases. This CDR3 is 13 amino acids long. Trimming cost V 5 bases and J 5 bases; bases outside gene matches: 1. In germline, CDR1 is DFQATT, CDR2 SNEGSKA (reference sequence).

This clonotype was found many times. The V gene is TRBV28, the J gene TRBJ1-6; no firm D call. The CDR3 sequence is 12 residues long. The germline gives CDR1 MDHEN, CDR2 SYDVKM. V was cut by 8 bases and J by 14 bases, with 16 bases left in between. The CDR3 DNA is TGTGCCAGCCAAGGGCCCTCTTGGGCCCTCCACTTT. Protein product: CASQGPSWALHF.

This clonotype was recorded many times. The chain employs TRBV20-1 and TRBJ2-7, with 7 bases lining up with TRBD1. The CDR3 is 15 residues long. Germline V gene lookup returns CDR1 DFQATT and CDR2 SNEGSKA (reference sequence). The trim removed 5 bases at V and 0 bases at J, leaving 10 bases unmatched. Here the CDR3 DNA reads TGCAGTGCTGGCCCTACAGGGGTCCTCTCCTACGAGCAGTACTTC. It codes for CSAGPTGVLSYEQYF.

This clonotype was seen ten or more times. This chain connects TRBV10-3 to TRBJ1-4, with 10 nucleotides matching TRBD1. This CDR3 contains 15 residues. Germline loops: CDR1 ENHRY, CDR2 SYGVKD. After removal of 6 bases from V and 3 bases from J, the junction contained 4 bases not matched to a gene. The CDR3 is CAISGTGAANEKLFF. DNA for the CDR3: TGTGCCATCAGCGGGACAGGGGCTGCTAATGAAAAACTGTTTTTT.